Listed below are T cell receptor beta chains from one sample, sequenced in a study of blood T cell repertoires in COVID-19. The protocol was immunoSEQ multiplex PCR, while the TCRdb copy is restricted to in-frame clones and leaves out a portion. The sample contains tens of thousands of clones, roughly 88% of which appear only once. The sample comprised peripheral blood. All receptors come from a human donor in a cohort sampled during active COVID-19. CDR3s include the opening cysteine and the closing phenylalanine or tryptophan. The order of the fields is V gene, clone size, D gene, J gene, CDR3 DNA, CDR3 protein. A D gene is named only where the DNA matches it firmly. Size is stated for part of the rows, as once, few or many counts, or as a class when the clone is expanded.

>TRBV19|-|-|TRBJ2-2
TGTGCCAGTAGCTCAGGGACGAACACCGGGGAGCTGTTTTTT
CASSSGTNTGELFF
>TRBV7-2|-|-|TRBJ2-3
TGTGCCAGCAGCTCACGGACAGGCACAGATACGCAGTATTTT
CASSSRTGTDTQYF
>TRBV30|-|-|TRBJ2-3
TGTGCCCGGTCGGGGGTAGCAATGGCAGATACGCAGTATTTT
CARSGVAMADTQYF
>TRBV11-2|-|-|TRBJ2-7
TGTGCCAGCAGCTTAGCGGGGAGTTACGAGCAGTACTTC
CASSLAGSYEQYF
>TRBV9|once|TRBD1|TRBJ2-3
TGTGCCAGCAGCGAAGTTCCGGGACAGGCAGATACGCAGTATTTT
CASSEVPGQADTQYF
>TRBV5-6|-|-|TRBJ1-2
TGTGCCAGCAGTCGTCGGTTCCCAAATGGCTACACCTTC
CASSRRFPNGYTF
>TRBV19|once|-|TRBJ2-1
TGTGCCAGTAGTTTCGGGGGACGGACATCCAATGAGCAGTTCTTC
CASSFGGRTSNEQFF
>TRBV19|once|-|TRBJ1-2
TGTGCCAGTAGTAGTCAGCCTGGACTAGTCTATGGCTACACCTTC
CASSSQPGLVYGYTF
>TRBV4-2|-|TRBD2|TRBJ2-2
TGTGCCAGCAGCCATCCCGTCCTAGCGGCGAACACCGGGGAGCTGTTTTTT
CASSHPVLAANTGELFF
>TRBV19|-|-|TRBJ1-5
TGTGCCAGTCTGCCCGGGGGGGCGAGCAATCAGCCCCAGCATTTT
CASLPGGASNQPQHF
>TRBV11-2|-|TRBD2|TRBJ2-3
TGTGCCAGCAGTAGGACTAGCGGGAGCCCAGATACGCAGTATTTT
CASSRTSGSPDTQYF
>TRBV12-3/TRBV12-4|-|-|TRBJ2-1
TGTGCCAGCAGTTTAGGGACTAATGAGCAGTTCTTC
CASSLGTNEQFF
>TRBV28|-|-|TRBJ2-7
TGTGCCAGCAGTTTCGGGAGCGCGGTCGAGCAGTACTTC
CASSFGSAVEQYF
>TRBV7-2|-|TRBD2|TRBJ2-2
TGTGCCAGCAGCTTAGTGGGGGGGACGAACACCGGGGAGCTGTTTTTT
CASSLVGGTNTGELFF